This T cell receptor beta chain was sequenced for a study of T-cell reconstitution after alpha-beta-depleted transplantation in children. Unique molecular identifiers were used to barcode this TCRbeta library. MiXCR was run by TCRdb on the PCR reads, yielding one entry per CDR3 protein. The table has about 600,000 distinct CDR3 sequences, 23% seen once; the top ten hold 12% to 15%. This clonotype was observed many times. As yet, its antigen is unknown. Findings of the study overall: Several hundred graft clones that had expanded were reportedly the source of alpha-beta T cells about two months after transplant. One year post-transplant, T-cell counts and diversity were largely derived from T cells produced anew.

CDR1 is SQVTM and CDR2 is ANQGSEA in the germline V gene. V lost 7 bases and J lost 0, with 12 bases in between. The CDR3 contains 13 residues. The receptor comes from a boy younger than two who had a stem cell transplant for acute myeloid leukemia, so the T cells may come from the graft donor. Sequenced here: PBMCs, mostly from graft donor cells, sampled 360 days after TCRalphabeta/CD19-depleted stem cell transplant. The V call is TRBV29-1, the J call TRBJ1-2, with D possibly being TRBD1 (6 bases). CDR3 sequence: CSANRQANYGYTF. The CDR3 nucleotides are TGCAGCGCCAACCGACAGGCTAACTATGGCTACACCTTC.